One sample yielded the 2 T cell receptor beta chains listed below, sequenced in a study of Ad26.COV2.S vaccination and SARS-CoV-2 variants. Described treatment: around 19 received Ad26.COV2.S at low or high dose, single or two shots; about 5 received placebo; per-sample allocation not given. Sampling occurred on day 63 after the first vaccine or placebo injection. Profiling relied on immunoSEQ multiplex PCR, and the TCRdb table lists in-frame clones only, not all of them. The sample lists hundreds of thousands of clones, roughly 90% occurring once. Sequenced material: peripheral blood, taken in a trial of Ad26.COV2.S vaccine versus placebo. These receptors were taken from a person between 18 and 65 years old who received the Ad26.COV2.S COVID-19 vaccine or a placebo.

V usage is TRBV11-2 and J usage is TRBJ2-7, with 10 nucleotides matching TRBD1. The J segment lost 2 bases and the V segment lost 5 bases, leaving 3 bases of the junction unmatched. The CDR3 is 14 residues long. CDR1 and CDR2 (germline): SGHAT, FQNNGV. For the CDR3, the DNA is TGTGCCAGCAGCGTTGGACAGGGGGCCTACGAGCAGTACTTC. Translating it yields CASSVGQGAYEQYF.

This chain links TRBV12-3 or TRBV12-4 with TRBJ2-7; D unclear. The CDR3 runs to 12 residues. V gave up 3 bases and J gave up 9 bases, with 12 bases separating them. The CDR3 here is CASSLNSHGQYF. Here the CDR3 DNA reads TGTGCCAGCAGTTTGAACTCTCACGGGCAGTACTTC.